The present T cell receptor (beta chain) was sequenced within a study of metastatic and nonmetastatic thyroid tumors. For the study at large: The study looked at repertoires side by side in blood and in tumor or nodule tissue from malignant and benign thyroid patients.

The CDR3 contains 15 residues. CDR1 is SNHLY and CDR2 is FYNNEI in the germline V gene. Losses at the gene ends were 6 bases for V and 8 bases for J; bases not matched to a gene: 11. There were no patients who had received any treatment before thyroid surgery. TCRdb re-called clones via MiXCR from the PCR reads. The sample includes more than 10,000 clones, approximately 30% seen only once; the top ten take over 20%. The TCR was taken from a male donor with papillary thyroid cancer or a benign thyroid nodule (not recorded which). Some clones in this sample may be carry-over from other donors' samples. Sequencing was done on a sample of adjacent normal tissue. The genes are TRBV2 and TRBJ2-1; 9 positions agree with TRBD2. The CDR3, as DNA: TGTGCCAGCAGGTTAGCGGGAGCGGGGGGCCATGAGCAGTTCTTC. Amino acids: CASRLAGAGGHEQFF.